The rows below give T cell receptor beta chains drawn from one sample of a study of control samples from healthy donors and cancer patients. Measured with immunoSEQ multiplex PCR; TCRdb has only the in-frame clones, and not every one. The data show 45,000 to 70,000 clones, under 95% seen once. The specimen was PBMCs. These receptors all stem from a man aged 25 to 45 with colorectal cancer. Both conserved end residues are part of each CDR3. The order of the fields is J gene, V gene, CDR3 protein.

TRBJ2-3	TRBV30	CAWSGDRGQIDTQYF
TRBJ2-2	TRBV5-4	CASSLVQGGLNTGELFF
TRBJ1-5	TRBV7-9	CASSRQDNQPQHF
TRBJ2-6	TRBV4-2	CASSQEGQFTSGANVLTF
TRBJ1-1	TRBV19	CASSMRQPLAMNTEAFF
TRBJ2-3	TRBV12-2	CASRPGVDSTDTQYF
TRBJ1-2	TRBV6-5	CASSYSRTAYGYTF
TRBJ2-1	TRBV7-2	CASSQSWFSYNEQFF
TRBJ1-1	TRBV4-1	CASSLDSNVNTEAFF
TRBJ2-3	TRBV7-2	CASSTGWDTQYF
TRBJ1-1	TRBV7-9	CASSLATGLEAFF
TRBJ2-5	TRBV29-1	CSVEEFGDRGPETQYF
TRBJ2-7	TRBV10-3	CAIAQDTYEQYF
TRBJ1-6	TRBV5-5	CASSLGGTGPSSYNSPLHF
TRBJ1-1	TRBV5-1	CASSLEYSVTEAFF
TRBJ1-1	TRBV29-1	CSVVHGGLNTEAFF
TRBJ1-1	TRBV11-3	CASSLGLNTEAFF
TRBJ1-2	TRBV9	CASSVGSNSNYGYTF
TRBJ2-5	TRBV4-1	CASSQGMGATQYF
TRBJ1-1	TRBV5-1	CASSPAGVRGTEAFF
TRBJ1-2	TRBV3-1/TRBV3-2	CASSRTRYRANYGYTF
TRBJ1-3	TRBV6-2/TRBV6-3	CASSYGGLGNTIYF
TRBJ2-1	TRBV12-5	CASGLVPDGSSYNEQFF
TRBJ1-6	TRBV5-6	CASSFRGPSYNSPLHF
TRBJ1-2	TRBV30	CAWRGGTVYYGYTF
TRBJ1-3	TRBV7-9	CASSPTGVGNTIYF
TRBJ2-7	TRBV30	CAWSGGSYEQYF
TRBJ1-1	TRBV6-5	CASSYGPGDNTEAFF
TRBJ1-3	TRBV5-5	CASSLEGVTGNTIYF
TRBJ2-3	TRBV2	CASSEARLAGRTDTQYF
TRBJ2-2	TRBV19	CASSIVRDTGELFF
TRBJ2-2	TRBV2	CASSEARGGELFF